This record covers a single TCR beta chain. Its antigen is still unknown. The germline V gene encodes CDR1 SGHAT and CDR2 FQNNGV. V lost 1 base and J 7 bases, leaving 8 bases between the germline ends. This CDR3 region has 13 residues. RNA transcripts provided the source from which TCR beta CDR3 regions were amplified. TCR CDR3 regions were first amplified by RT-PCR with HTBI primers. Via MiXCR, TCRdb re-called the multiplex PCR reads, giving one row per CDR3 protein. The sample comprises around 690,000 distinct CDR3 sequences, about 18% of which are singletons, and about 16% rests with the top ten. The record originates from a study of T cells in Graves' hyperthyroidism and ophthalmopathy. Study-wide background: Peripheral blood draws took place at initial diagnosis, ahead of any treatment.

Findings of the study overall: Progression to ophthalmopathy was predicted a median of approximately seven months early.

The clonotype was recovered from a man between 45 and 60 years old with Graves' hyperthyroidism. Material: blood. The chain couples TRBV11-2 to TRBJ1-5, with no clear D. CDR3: CASSLGQKQPQHF. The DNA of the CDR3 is TGTGCCAGCAGCTTAGGACAAAAACAGCCCCAGCATTTT.